The clone carrying this T cell receptor beta chain showed up many times. Antigen: not known. The sample belongs to a study of read filtering for tumor transcriptome and immune sequencing. Study-wide findings and caveats: Approximately 80% of IR-seq clonotypes had one read, totaling about 4% of reads; RNA-seq: approximately 75% and 45%.

This library used roughly 0.4 ug RNA and molecular barcoded adaptors spanning alpha/delta and beta/gamma chains. TCRdb analysed the reads with MiXCR anew, one entry per CDR3 protein. This table holds 100,000 to 150,000 distinct CDR3 sequences, roughly 13% found once. The clonotype was recovered from a donor at least 40 years old with multiple myeloma. The material sequenced was a population of CD138-negative cells sorted from bone marrow.

CDR3 protein: CASSLAGTPHNEQFF. CDR3 nucleotide sequence: TGTGCCAGCAGCTTGGCCGGGACTCCTCACAATGAGCAGTTCTTC. The chain links TRBV5-4 to TRBJ2-1; TRBD2 is a possible D gene (6 bases). Germline CDR1 is SGHNT and CDR2 is YYREEE (reference sequence). The CDR3 is made up of 15 amino acids. Trimming stripped 0 bases from V and 5 bases from J, with 12 bases between. Full variable domain (outside the CDR3, taken from reference TRBV5-4 and TRBJ2-1): ETGVTQSPTHLIKTRGQQVTLRCSSQSGHNTVSWYQQALGQGPQFIFQYYREEENGRGNFPPRFSGLQFPNYSSELNVNALELDDSALYLCASSLAGTPHNEQFFGPGTRLTVL.